A single sample is the source of the 10 T cell receptor beta chains below, sequenced in a study of T-cell reconstitution after alpha-beta-depleted transplantation in children. The TCRbeta library was prepared with unique molecular identifiers. TCRdb passed the PCR reads through MiXCR, listing each CDR3 protein once. The table records about 300,000 distinct CDR3 sequences, around 9.1% of them present only once. The sample in question was PBMCs, obtained before TCRalphabeta/CD19-depleted stem cell transplant. These receptors were taken from a boy under two years old with acute myeloid leukemia, due to receive a stem cell transplant.

This clonotype appeared many times. This rearrangement joins TRBV27 to TRBJ1-6; weak D call: TRBD1 (5 bases). Germline V gene sequence: CDR1 MNHEY, CDR2 SMNVEV (reference sequence). This CDR3 has 15 amino acids. Trimming shortened V by 3 bases and J by 2 bases, and 8 bases separated the two germline ends. CDR3: CASSFEGPYNSPLHF. CDR3 nucleotides: TGTGCCAGCAGTTTTGAGGGACCCTATAATTCACCCCTCCACTTT.

This clonotype showed up just a few times. V and J are TRBV6-1 and TRBJ2-2; 8 bases are a match to TRBD2. Looked up from germline, CDR1 is MNHNS and CDR2 is SASEGT. The CDR3 is 16 amino acids. Losses at the gene ends were 5 bases for V and 5 bases for J; bases not matched to a gene: 10. This CDR3 reads CASSPPSSGLTGELFF. The CDR3 DNA reads as TGTGCCAGCAGTCCGCCGTCTAGCGGGCTAACCGGGGAGCTGTTTTTT.

This chain links TRBV6-5 with TRBJ1-5; TRBD1 might be the D (5 bases). CDR3 length: 15 amino acids. Trimming removed 0 bases at V and 6 bases at J, with 12 bases between. Germline CDR1 MNHEY, CDR2 SVGAGI. This CDR3 reads CASSYSDTVFQPQHF. DNA of the CDR3: TGTGCCAGCAGTTACTCGGACACCGTCTTTCAGCCCCAGCATTTT.

There are many counts of this clonotype. The chain has TRBV5-1 and TRBJ2-1; 10 bases match TRBD2. J was trimmed by 6 bases and V by 5 bases; bases with no gene match: 5. The CDR3 runs 14 residues. Germline V gene sequence: CDR1 SGHRS, CDR2 YFSETQ. CDR3 amino acids: CASSGSGRSNEQFF. DNA of the CDR3: TGCGCCAGCAGTGGTAGCGGGAGGTCCAATGAGCAGTTCTTC. The variable domain in full, completed from reference TRBV5-1 and TRBJ2-1, reads KAGVTQTPRYLIKTRGQQVTLSCSPISGHRSVSWYQQTPGQGLQFLFEYFSETQRNKGNFPGRFSGRQFSNSRSEMNVSTLELGDSALYLCASSGSGRSNEQFFGPGTRLTVL.

This clonotype was seen ten or more times. The V call is TRBV7-9, the J call TRBJ2-5; 8 nucleotides line up with TRBD2. CDR1 is SEHNR, CDR2 FQNEAQ, per germline (reference sequence). The CDR3 spans 17 residues. V gave up 8 bases and J gave up 4 bases; unmatched junction bases: 18. CDR3 loop: CASVQRASGRGGETQYF. The DNA for the CDR3 is TGTGCCAGCGTACAGAGAGCGAGCGGGAGAGGAGGAGAGACCCAGTACTTC.

The sample holds a few counts of this clonotype. This chain connects TRBV4-3 to TRBJ2-1, with TRBD2 matching 12 bases. Per the germline V gene, CDR1 is LGHNA and CDR2 is YSLEER. CDR3 length: 18 residues. V was pared by 1 base and J by 2 bases, with 6 bases of the junction left unmatched. CDR3 DNA: TGCGCCAGCAGCCAAGGAAGACTAGCGGGAGTTACCTACAATGAGCAGTTCTTC. Translation: CASSQGRLAGVTYNEQFF.

This clonotype was seen at least ten times. The chain carries TRBV4-3 and TRBJ2-1; D is ambiguous. V was trimmed by 0 bases and J by 5 bases, leaving 23 bases between them. Germline CDR1 LGHNA, CDR2 YSLEER. The CDR3 consists of 19 residues. As DNA, the CDR3 is TGCGCCAGCAGCCAAGACCCCCCCGACTTGAGTGGGCTGAACAATGAGCAGTTCTTC. Its protein is CASSQDPPDLSGLNNEQFF.

The chain combines TRBV4-2 with TRBJ2-1, with D perhaps being TRBD1 or TRBD2 (5 bases each). Germline CDR1 is LGHNA and CDR2 is YNFKEQ. The CDR3 consists of 16 residues. V gave up 1 base and J gave up 2 bases, with 12 bases separating them. CDR3 bases: TGTGCCAGCAGCCAAGCGCACGGGACCACCTACAATGAGCAGTTCTTC. This codes for CASSQAHGTTYNEQFF.

This clonotype was detected a few times. This chain connects TRBV12-3 or TRBV12-4 to TRBJ2-5, with no clear D. Trimming cost V 6 bases and J 2 bases, with 10 bases left between them. The CDR3 contains 13 residues. The CDR3 spells CASRMDGQETQYF. The CDR3 DNA reads as TGTGCCAGCAGAATGGACGGGCAAGAGACCCAGTACTTC.

This clonotype was detected ten times or more. The chain recombines TRBV11-1 with TRBJ2-1; D is possibly TRBD1 (5 bases). CDR1 and CDR2 (germline): SGHAT, FQDESV (reference sequence). This CDR3 contains 15 residues. Trimming stripped 3 bases from V and 8 bases from J, with 17 bases between. CDR3 DNA sequence: TGTGCCAGCAGCTTCGTAAGGGGCCTCAGGGATGAGCAGTTCTTC. Translated: CASSFVRGLRDEQFF.